Below are 18 T cell receptor beta chains sequenced from a single sample in a study of blood T cell repertoires in COVID-19. Measured with immunoSEQ multiplex PCR; TCRdb has only the in-frame clones, and not every one. Of around 160,000 clones detected, 85% appear once; the ten largest clones hold nearly 3%. Sequenced: peripheral blood. Every receptor here comes from a middle-aged woman with active or convalescent COVID-19.

This chain joins TRBV10-2 and TRBJ1-2, with 7 bases identical to TRBD1. V lost 2 bases to trimming and J lost 5 bases; unmatched junction nucleotides: 5. CDR1 WSHSY and CDR2 SAAADI come from the germline V gene. The CDR3 contains 14 residues. CDR3 amino acids: CASSEDRVSYGYTF. The CDR3, as DNA: TGCGCCAGCAGTGAGGACAGGGTCTCGTATGGCTACACCTTC.

This chain connects TRBV28 to TRBJ1-1; a possible D gene is TRBD1 (6 bases). Germline lookup yields CDR1 MDHEN and CDR2 SYDVKM. Deletions cut 4 bases from V and 0 bases from J, with 9 bases between. The CDR3 sequence is 14 residues long. DNA of the CDR3: TGTGCCAGCAGTTCAGGACAGCTGAACACTGAAGCTTTCTTT. Protein sequence: CASSSGQLNTEAFF.

The rearrangement uses TRBV9 and TRBJ2-1; TRBD2 aligns across 7 bases. V gave up 3 bases and J gave up 3 bases; unmatched junction bases: 9. CDR3 length: 16 amino acids. Germline-derived CDR1 and CDR2 are SGDLS and YYNGEE. The CDR3 is CASSDPRAGDYNEQFF. CDR3 in DNA: TGTGCCAGCAGCGACCCACGGGCGGGAGACTACAATGAGCAGTTCTTC. Supplemented by reference TRBV9 and TRBJ2-1, the full variable domain reads DSGVTQTPKHLITATGQRVTLRCSPRSGDLSVYWYQQSLDQGLQFLIQYYNGEERAKGNILERFSAQQFPDLHSELNLSSLELGDSALYFCASSDPRAGDYNEQFFGPGTRLTVL.

This sequence joins TRBV4-3 and TRBJ1-2, with D perhaps matching TRBD1 (6 bases). V was shortened by 0 bases and J by 0 bases, with 17 bases between the two germline ends. Germline CDR1 and CDR2: LGHNA and YSLEER. This CDR3 has 18 amino acids. CDR3 DNA: TGCGCCAGCAGCCAAGACTTTCATAGGACAGACACTAACTATGGCTACACCTTC. It encodes CASSQDFHRTDTNYGYTF.

The chain has TRBV12-3 or TRBV12-4 and TRBJ1-1; unclear D gene. The V and J ends lost 2 bases and 8 bases respectively, with 9 bases between them. The CDR3 is 12 residues long. The chain's CDR3 is CASSLYSGEAFF. The CDR3 DNA sequence: TGTGCCAGCAGTTTATATTCGGGGGAAGCTTTCTTT.

The chain uses TRBV10-2 and TRBJ2-7; the match to TRBD2 covers 12 bases. The CDR3 is 15 residues long. Unmatched junction bases numbered 0, after V lost 2 bases and J lost 1 base. CDR1 is WSHSY and CDR2 is SAAADI in the germline V gene. CDR3 nucleotides: TGCGCCAGCAGTGAGGGACTAGCGGGATCCTACGAGCAGTACTTC. Encoded protein: CASSEGLAGSYEQYF.

The V call is TRBV15, the J call TRBJ2-5; D not certain. From germline, CDR1 is LNHNV and CDR2 YYDKDF (reference sequence). Trimming took off 3 bases at V and 5 bases at J, with 13 bases between the two ends. This CDR3 region has 14 residues. The CDR3 DNA reads TGTGCCACCAGCAGCGGCCCCAAGAGGGAGACCCAGTACTTC. Translated, it gives CATSSGPKRETQYF.

This clone was seen at least ten times. The rearrangement uses TRBV5-6 and TRBJ1-5; 9 bases are shared with TRBD1. The CDR3 is made up of 16 amino acids. CDR1 and CDR2 (germline): SGHDT, YYEEEE. The V and J ends lost 0 bases and 7 bases, in that order; junction bases with no gene match: 8. DNA of the CDR3: TGTGCCAGCAGCTTGGCCGGGACAGGGACCGGGCAGCCCCAGCATTTT. It specifies CASSLAGTGTGQPQHF.

The chain uses TRBV30 and TRBJ2-3; 10 nucleotides agree with TRBD2. Per the germline V gene, CDR1 is GTSNPN and CDR2 is SVGIG (reference sequence). The CDR3 contains 15 residues. The trim removed 5 bases at V and 5 bases at J, leaving 10 bases unmatched. In nucleotides, the CDR3 is TGTGCCTGGGAACCGGGACTAGCGTACCAAGATACGCAGTATTTT. This sequence encodes CAWEPGLAYQDTQYF.

The J gene is TRBJ1-6, the V gene TRBV30, with a weak D call TRBD1 (5 bases). The germline gives CDR1 GTSNPN, CDR2 SVGIG (reference sequence). The CDR3 contains 14 residues. The V gene lost 5 bases and the J gene lost 5 bases, with 13 bases spanning the gap. CDR3 loop: CAWGRAGNNSPLHF. CDR3 nucleotides: TGTGCCTGGGGCAGGGCAGGGAATAATTCACCCCTCCACTTT.

The chain couples TRBV9 to TRBJ2-1; the match to TRBD2 covers 8 bases. Germline trimming cut 4 bases from V and 8 bases from J; bases unmatched to any gene: 14. The length of the CDR3 is 16 residues. Germline V gene data show CDR1 as SGDLS and CDR2 as YYNGEE. The CDR3 coding sequence is TGTGCCAGCAGCACTCAGGGCGGGAGGAGGGTAGATGAGCAGTTCTTC. Translating it yields CASSTQGGRRVDEQFF. Together with reference TRBV9 and TRBJ2-1, the CDR3 gives the full variable domain: DSGVTQTPKHLITATGQRVTLRCSPRSGDLSVYWYQQSLDQGLQFLIQYYNGEERAKGNILERFSAQQFPDLHSELNLSSLELGDSALYFCASSTQGGRRVDEQFFGPGTRLTVL.

This clone was detected a few times. The chain links TRBV28 to TRBJ1-2; D perhaps matches TRBD1 (6 bases). The CDR3 length is 18 residues. Germline V lookup: CDR1 MDHEN, CDR2 SYDVKM. Between the trimmed V and J ends, which lost 2 bases and 4 bases, there was a span of 23 bases. CDR3 loop: CASSLRAVAGARSYGYTF. CDR3 coding DNA: TGTGCCAGCAGTTTACGCGCGGTAGCGGGGGCGCGCAGCTATGGCTACACCTTC.

The CDR3 loop reads CASSLAFTGSYEQYF. As DNA, the CDR3 is TGTGCCAGCAGCTTAGCGTTTACGGGCTCCTACGAGCAGTACTTC. V is TRBV7-2 and J is TRBJ2-7; no clear D gene. Trimming removed 0 bases at V and 0 bases at J, with 9 bases between. The germline CDR1 and CDR2 sequences are SGHTA and FQGNSA. The CDR3 consists of 15 residues.

The chain couples TRBV7-2 to TRBJ2-7; 8 nucleotides agree with TRBD1. This CDR3 is 18 amino acids long. V shed 5 bases, J shed 5 bases, and the junction held 20 bases outside the gene matches. CDR1 and CDR2 (germline): SGHTA, FQGNSA. The CDR3 DNA sequence: TGTGCCAGCAGCCCGACGTCAGACAGGGGCGCCCTGTTCGACGAGCAGTACTTC. Its translation: CASSPTSDRGALFDEQYF.

The V and J genes are TRBV10-1 and TRBJ2-1, with 11 bases matching TRBD1. V lost 7 bases and J lost 8; bases outside the gene matches: 13. CDR3 length: 16 amino acids. The germline V gene encodes CDR1 WNHNN and CDR2 SYGVQD (reference sequence). CDR3 sequence (DNA): TGCGCCAGCATCACCACGGACAGGGGGCTTAGAGATGAGCAGTTCTTC. It is translated as CASITTDRGLRDEQFF.

The chain has TRBV19 and TRBJ1-5, with D unresolved. The CDR3 consists of 15 residues. Trimming shortened V by 5 bases and J by 4 bases, and 15 bases separated the two germline ends. Germline CDR1 is LNHDA and CDR2 is SQIVND (reference sequence). The CDR3 protein is CASSFQRGNNQPQHF. The CDR3 nucleotides are TGTGCCAGTAGTTTTCAGAGAGGAAATAATCAGCCCCAGCATTTT. The full variable domain, rest sourced from reference TRBV19 and TRBJ1-5, is DGGITQSPKYLFRKEGQNVTLSCEQNLNHDAMYWYRQDPGQGLRLIYYSQIVNDFQKGDIAEGYSVSREKKESFPLTVTSAQKNPTAFYLCASSFQRGNNQPQHFGDGTRLSIL.

This clone was detected a few times. The chain carries TRBV6-4 and TRBJ1-1; D is perhaps TRBD1 (5 bases). V dropped 7 bases and J dropped 8 bases, with 14 bases sitting between them. CDR3 length equals 12 residues. Germline loops: CDR1 MRHNA, CDR2 SNTAGT. The CDR3 protein is CASKGLLGEAFF. The CDR3 DNA reads TGTGCCAGCAAGGGACTCCTTGGGGAAGCTTTCTTT.

A single count supports this clone. V is TRBV4-3 and J is TRBJ2-3; TRBD2 agrees at 11 bases. Germline trimming cut 0 bases from V and 0 bases from J; bases unmatched to any gene: 11. The germline gives CDR1 LGHNA, CDR2 YSLEER. The CDR3 spans 20 residues. CDR3 sequence reads: CASSQDRVVAGGISTDTQYF. CDR3 coding DNA: TGCGCCAGCAGCCAAGATAGGGTAGTAGCGGGAGGGATAAGCACAGATACGCAGTATTTT.